This T cell receptor beta chain was profiled in a study of T-cell memory formation after mild COVID-19. Study background: There were largely donor-specific TCR clusters.

MiXCR was run by TCRdb on the 5' RACE reads, yielding one entry per CDR3 protein. Here the sample spans around 320,000 distinct CDR3 sequences, approximately 19% being singletons. Germline V gene lookup returns CDR1 MNHEY and CDR2 SVGEGT. The CDR3 is 14 amino acids. Trimming shortened V by 0 bases and J by 5 bases, and 10 bases separated the two germline ends. The sequencing input was PBMCs or a T cell subset sorted from them (not recorded which). This chain joins TRBV6-2 or TRBV6-3 and TRBJ1-1; no clear D gene. The clonotype was recovered from a man between 18 and 29 years old who had mild COVID-19 (a few samples of this study predate the infection). Cell type and time point are not known. In DNA form, the CDR3 reads TGTGCCAGCAGTTACTCTCCAGGAGGGACTGAAGCTTTCTTT. It yields the protein CASSYSPGGTEAFF.